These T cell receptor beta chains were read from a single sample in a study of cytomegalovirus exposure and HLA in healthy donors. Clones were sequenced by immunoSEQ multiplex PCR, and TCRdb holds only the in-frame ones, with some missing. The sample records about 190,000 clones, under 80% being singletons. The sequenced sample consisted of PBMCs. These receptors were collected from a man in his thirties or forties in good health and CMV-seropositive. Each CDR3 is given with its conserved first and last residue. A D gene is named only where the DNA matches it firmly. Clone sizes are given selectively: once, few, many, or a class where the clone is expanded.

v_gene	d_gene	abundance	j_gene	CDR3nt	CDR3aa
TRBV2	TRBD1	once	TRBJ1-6	TGTGCCAGCTCATTCCGGACAGGGCTTCTGGGTAATTCACCCCTCCACTTT	CASSFRTGLLGNSPLHF
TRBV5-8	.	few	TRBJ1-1	TGTGCCAGCAGCCCCTCGGGGGTCACTGAAGCTTTCTTT	CASSPSGVTEAFF
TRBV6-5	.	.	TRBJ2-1	TGTGCCAGCAGAGACGGTCGAGGTGAGCAGTTCTTC	CASRDGRGEQFF
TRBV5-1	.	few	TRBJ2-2	TGCGCCAGCAGCTTGGGGCAGGTCGACACCGGGGAGCTGTTTTTT	CASSLGQVDTGELFF
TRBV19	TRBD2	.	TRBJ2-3	TGTGCCAGTAGTCCACTAGCGGGACGCACAGATACGCAGTATTTT	CASSPLAGRTDTQYF
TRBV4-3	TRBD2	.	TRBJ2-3	TGCGCCAGCAGCCGCGAGTCAAAGCGGGAAAGGCGCACAGATACGCAGTATTTT	CASSRESKRERRTDTQYF
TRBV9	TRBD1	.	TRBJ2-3	TGTGCCAGCAGCGGGGACAGTAACACAGATACGCAGTATTTT	CASSGDSNTDTQYF
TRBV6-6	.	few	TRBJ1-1	TGTGCCAGCAGTCGCTCGGGGGTCTACACTGAAGCTTTCTTT	CASSRSGVYTEAFF
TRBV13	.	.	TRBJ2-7	TGTGCCAGCAGCCCCGCTAGAAGAGGCGAGCAGTACTTC	CASSPARRGEQYF
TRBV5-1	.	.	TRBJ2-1	TGCGCCAGCAGCCCAAGACTTACCGGAGATTACAATGAGCAGTTCTTC	CASSPRLTGDYNEQFF
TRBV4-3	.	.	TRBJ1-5	TGCGCCAGCAGCCAAGATGGGCCTAGGGGACACCCCAATCAGCCCCAGCATTTT	CASSQDGPRGHPNQPQHF
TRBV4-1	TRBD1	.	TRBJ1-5	TGCGCCAGCAGCCGGGGGACAGGTAATCAGCCCCAGCATTTT	CASSRGTGNQPQHF
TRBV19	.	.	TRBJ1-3	TGTGCCACTCTACGGGGAAACACCATATATTTT	CATLRGNTIYF
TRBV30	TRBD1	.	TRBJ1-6	TGTGCCTGGGCCCCGGGACAGTTTAATTCACCCCTCCACTTT	CAWAPGQFNSPLHF
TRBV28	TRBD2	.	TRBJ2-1	TGTGCCAGCAGAACCGGGACTAGCGGGGTAAATGAGCAGTTCTTC	CASRTGTSGVNEQFF
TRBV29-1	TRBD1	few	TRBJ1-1	TGCAGCGTTGATGGGGGACAGGGGAACACTGAAGCTTTCTTT	CSVDGGQGNTEAFF
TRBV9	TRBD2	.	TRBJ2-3	TGTGCCAGCAGCGTAGGAGATAGCGGGAGCCGAGCAGATACGCAGTATTTT	CASSVGDSGSRADTQYF
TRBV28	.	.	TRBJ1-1	TGTGCCAGCAGTTTTGCGCAGCGCCGGGGAGGTATGGACGCTTTCTTT	CASSFAQRRGGMDAFF
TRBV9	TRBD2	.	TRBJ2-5	TGTGCCAGCGGGGGACTAGCTGGGGAGACCCAGTACTTC	CASGGLAGETQYF
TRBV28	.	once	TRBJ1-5	TGTGCCAGCAGTTGGACAGCCCGCAATCAGCCCCAGCATTTT	CASSWTARNQPQHF
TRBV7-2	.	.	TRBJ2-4	TGTGCCAGCAGCTTCTCCGGGGAAAACATTCAGTACTTC	CASSFSGENIQYF
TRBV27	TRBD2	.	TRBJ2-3	TGTGCCAGCAGTCTCCAAGGACTAGCGGTCGCAGATACGCAGTATTTT	CASSLQGLAVADTQYF
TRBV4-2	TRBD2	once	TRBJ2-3	TGTGCCAGCAGCCGCGGGGGGGCAGATACGCAGTATTTT	CASSRGGADTQYF
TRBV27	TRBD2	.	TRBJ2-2	TGTGCCAGCAGTTTACGGCTAGCGGGAGGGGGGGAGCTGTTTTTT	CASSLRLAGGGELFF
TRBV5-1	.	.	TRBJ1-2	TGCGCCAGCAGGCGGGGGCTTTCTAACTATGGCTACACCTTC	CASRRGLSNYGYTF
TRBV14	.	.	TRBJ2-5	TGTGCCAGCAGCCAAGGGAGCAGCCAGGGTGGGACCCAGTACTTC	CASSQGSSQGGTQYF
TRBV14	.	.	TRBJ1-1	TGTGCCAGCAGCCAGGTTGGCGGCGCTGAAGCTTTCTTT	CASSQVGGAEAFF
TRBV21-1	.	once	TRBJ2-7	TGTGCCAGCAGCAAAGAGAGCCCCCGGCTTGGGGCAATGGAGCAGTACTTC	CASSKESPRLGAMEQYF
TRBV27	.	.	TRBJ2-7	TGTGCCAGCAGTTTATCAGCAGGGGCCTCCTCCTACGAGCAGTACTTC	CASSLSAGASSYEQYF
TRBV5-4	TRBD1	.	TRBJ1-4	TGTGCCAGCAGCCGGACAGGGGGTGAGGAAAAACTGTTTTTT	CASSRTGGEEKLFF
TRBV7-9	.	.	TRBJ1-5	TGTGCCAGCAGCCGGGACGCAGGGGGCAATCAGCCCCAGCATTTT	CASSRDAGGNQPQHF
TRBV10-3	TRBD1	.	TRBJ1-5	TGTGCCATCAGGCAGGGGGCGGAACAGCCCCAGCATTTT	CAIRQGAEQPQHF
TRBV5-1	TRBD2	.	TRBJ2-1	TGCGCCAGCAGCTTGGTAAGAAGCGGGGGGGGCGATGAGCAGTTCTTC	CASSLVRSGGGDEQFF
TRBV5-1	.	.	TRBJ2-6	TGCGCCAGCAGCTCCTGGGGGGGACAGGCCGGAGGGGCCAACGTCCTGACTTTC	CASSSWGGQAGGANVLTF
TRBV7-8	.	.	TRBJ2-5	TGTGCCAGCCCAAAGGTGGCTTCGCGGCAAGAGACCCAGTACTTC	CASPKVASRQETQYF
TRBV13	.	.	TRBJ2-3	TGTGCCAGCAGCTTAGTGGGCAGGGAGGGCACAGATACGCAGTATTTT	CASSLVGREGTDTQYF
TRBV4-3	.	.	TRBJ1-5	TGCGCCAGCAGCCAAGTTGGCAGCGGTCAGCCCCAGCATTTT	CASSQVGSGQPQHF
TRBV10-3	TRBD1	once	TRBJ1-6	TGTGCCATCAGTGAGTCGCGAGGGGGCAGGTCACCCCTCCACTTT	CAISESRGGRSPLHF
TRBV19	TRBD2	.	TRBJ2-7	TGTGCCAGTAGGACACGGACTAGCGGGGCCTACGAGCAGTACTTC	CASRTRTSGAYEQYF
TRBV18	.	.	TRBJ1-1	TGTGCCAGCTCCAGTGGATTCCGAGAGGGCACTGAAGCTTTCTTT	CASSSGFREGTEAFF
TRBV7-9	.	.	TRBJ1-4	TGTGCCAGCAGCTTAAGGGGGATGGATGAAAAACTGTTTTTT	CASSLRGMDEKLFF
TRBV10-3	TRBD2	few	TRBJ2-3	TGTGCCATCGGGTCGAGCGGGAGTATGACAGATACGCAGTATTTT	CAIGSSGSMTDTQYF
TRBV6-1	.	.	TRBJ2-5	TGTGCCAGCTCCACTTTCCAAGAGACCCAGTACTTC	CASSTFQETQYF
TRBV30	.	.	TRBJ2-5	TGTGCCTGGAGTGTATGGTTAGGAGGTGAGACCCAGTACTTC	CAWSVWLGGETQYF